The next 25 T cell receptor beta chains were all read from a single sample in a study of T cells after yellow fever vaccination. Via MiXCR, TCRdb re-called the 5' RACE reads, giving one row per CDR3 protein. The table shows around 350,000 distinct CDR3 sequences, with roughly 6.1% occurring only once. The source material was PBMCs, sampled 5 days after the yellow fever booster vaccination. The receptors were gathered from a man under 40 who received the YFV17D yellow fever vaccine.

This clonotype was observed at least ten times. In DNA, the CDR3 is TGTGCCAGCTCACCACCGACTAGGGCAAACAATGAGCAGTTCTTC. This gives the protein CASSPPTRANNEQFF. The chain has TRBV18 and TRBJ2-1; D possibly corresponds to TRBD2 (6 bases). Per germline, CDR1 KGHSH and CDR2 LQKENI. CDR3 size: 15 residues. The germline V and J ends were trimmed by 0 bases and 5 bases, with 11 bases remaining between them. Full variable domain (rest looked up from reference TRBV18 and TRBJ2-1): NAGVMQNPRHLVRRRGQEARLRCSPMKGHSHVYWYRQLPEEGLKFMVYLQKENIIDESGMPKERFSAEFPKEGPSILRIQQVVRGDSAAYFCASSPPTRANNEQFFGPGTRLTVL.

This clonotype was counted only a few times. The V gene is TRBV5-1, the J gene TRBJ2-3; TRBD1 matches 8 bases. This CDR3 contains 16 residues. Germline V gene lookup returns CDR1 SGHRS and CDR2 YFSETQ. The V segment lost 2 bases and the J segment 2 bases; nucleotides outside the gene matches: 7. The CDR3 here is CASSFRTGPLTDTQYF. CDR3 bases: TGCGCCAGCAGCTTCCGGACAGGGCCCCTCACAGATACGCAGTATTTT.

In this sample, this clonotype turned up many times. The J gene is TRBJ2-5, the V gene TRBV28; a possible D gene is TRBD1 (6 bases). From germline, CDR1 is MDHEN and CDR2 SYDVKM. V was shortened by 6 bases and J by 5 bases, with 13 bases between the two germline ends. The CDR3 extends over 13 amino acids. This chain's CDR3 is CASRIGQSETQYF. Here the CDR3 DNA reads TGTGCCAGCAGAATCGGACAGTCGGAGACCCAGTACTTC.

There are many counts of this clonotype. V is TRBV4-3 and J is TRBJ2-5, with D maybe TRBD1 (5 bases). CDR1 is LGHNA and CDR2 is YSLEER in the germline V gene. Trimming pared 3 bases from V and 2 bases from J, leaving 10 bases between. This CDR3 is built from 14 residues. CDR3 bases: TGCGCCAGCAGCCAGCAGACAGCTCAAGAGACCCAGTACTTC. It encodes CASSQQTAQETQYF.

This clonotype appeared many times. The chain employs TRBV7-2 and TRBJ2-7; D ambiguous. V shed 5 bases and J shed 0 bases, with 17 bases lying between them. Per germline, CDR1 SGHTA and CDR2 FQGNSA. The CDR3 totals 16 residues. The CDR3 sequence: CASSTPRSASSYEQYF. The CDR3 DNA reads TGTGCCAGCAGCACGCCGAGGAGTGCGAGCTCCTACGAGCAGTACTTC.

This sequence joins TRBV12-3 or TRBV12-4 and TRBJ2-1, with TRBD2 matching 13 bases. The CDR3 length is 14 residues. V lost 5 bases and J lost 10; bases outside the gene matches: 5. CDR3 sequence reads: CASSTSGRAGEQFF. The CDR3 DNA is TGTGCCAGCAGTACTAGCGGGAGGGCCGGAGAGCAGTTCTTC.

Ten or more counts support this clonotype. The V and J genes are TRBV5-1 and TRBJ2-7; no reliable D call. The V gene lost 0 bases and the J gene lost 7 bases, with 11 bases spanning the gap. The CDR3 is made up of 13 amino acids. Germline V lookup: CDR1 SGHRS, CDR2 YFSETQ. CDR3: CASSLDPLGEQYF. CDR3 DNA sequence: TGCGCCAGCAGCTTGGACCCGTTGGGGGAGCAGTACTTC.

At least ten counts were recorded for this clonotype. The chain employs TRBV5-1 and TRBJ1-1; D remains unclear. CDR1 SGHRS and CDR2 YFSETQ come from the germline V gene. V shed 4 bases and J shed 0 bases, with 13 bases lying between them. The CDR3 runs 15 residues. CDR3 region: CASSPLGRMNTEAFF. DNA for the CDR3: TGCGCCAGCAGCCCACTAGGACGGATGAACACTGAAGCTTTCTTT.

This clonotype was recorded at least ten times. The genes are TRBV20-1 and TRBJ2-1; D might be TRBD2 (5 bases). Trimming stripped 5 bases from V and 9 bases from J, with 17 bases between. CDR1 and CDR2 from the germline V gene are DFQATT and SNEGSKA (reference sequence). This CDR3 comprises 13 residues. In DNA, the CDR3 is TGCAGTGCTCCCCTCCCGGGGAGTGGTGAGCAGTTCTTC. Its translation: CSAPLPGSGEQFF.

This clonotype was seen a handful of times. The chain uses TRBV20-1 and TRBJ1-2; TRBD1 matches at 12 bases. Losses at the gene ends were 0 bases for V and 3 bases for J; bases not matched to a gene: 5. This CDR3 has 16 residues. Germline-derived CDR1 and CDR2 are DFQATT and SNEGSKA (reference sequence). Here the CDR3 DNA reads TGCAGTGCTAGAGATGGAGGGACAGGGGGCTACTATGGCTACACCTTC. This gives the protein CSARDGGTGGYYGYTF.

This clonotype was seen a few times. The rearrangement links TRBV9 to TRBJ2-2, with TRBD1 as a possible D gene (5 bases). Trimming took off 1 base at V and 3 bases at J, with 7 bases between the two ends. Per the germline V gene, CDR1 is SGDLS and CDR2 is YYNGEE. This CDR3 is built from 14 residues. For the CDR3, the DNA is TGTGCCAGCAGCGTACCGACAGACACCGGGGAGCTGTTTTTT. Protein sequence: CASSVPTDTGELFF.

The chain has TRBV21-1 and TRBJ2-1; TRBD2 is the table's D call and was not checked against the DNA. TRBV21-1 is tagged as a pseudogene. CDR3 length: 16 residues. CDR3 sequence: CASSKAPSGSHNEQFF. In DNA, the CDR3 is TGTGCCAGCAGCAAAGCGCCTAGCGGGAGCCACAATGAGCAGTTCTTC.

The chain uses TRBV11-2 and TRBJ2-2; D call uncertain. V was trimmed by 11 bases and J by 0 bases, leaving 4 bases between them. CDR1 SGHAT and CDR2 FQNNGV come from the germline V gene. This CDR3 is built from 11 residues. The CDR3 reads CAGPNTGELFF. In nucleotides, the CDR3 is TGTGCCGGACCGAACACCGGGGAGCTGTTTTTT.

There are many counts of this clonotype. The J gene is TRBJ2-3, the V gene TRBV29-1; TRBD1 matches 7 bases. With 6 bases clipped from V and 5 bases from J, the junction kept 8 bases outside the gene matches. The CDR3 extends over 13 amino acids. Germline V lookup: CDR1 SQVTM, CDR2 ANQGSEA. CDR3 sequence reads: CSVTGPGGDTQYF. The DNA for the CDR3 is TGCAGCGTAACCGGGCCAGGGGGAGATACGCAGTATTTT.

This rearrangement joins TRBV9 to TRBJ2-2; D unresolved. This CDR3 comprises 15 residues. Germline V CDR1 and CDR2: SGDLS, YYNGEE. V lost 7 bases and J 2 bases, leaving 15 bases between the germline ends. The CDR3 DNA sequence: TGTGCCAGCTCTCCAGACTTAATTAACACCGGGGAGCTGTTTTTT. It encodes CASSPDLINTGELFF. Variable domain in full (rest from reference TRBV9 and TRBJ2-2): DSGVTQTPKHLITATGQRVTLRCSPRSGDLSVYWYQQSLDQGLQFLIQYYNGEERAKGNILERFSAQQFPDLHSELNLSSLELGDSALYFCASSPDLINTGELFFGEGSRLTVL.

The V call is TRBV20-1, the J call TRBJ2-1; TRBD2 matches 13 bases. CDR3 length equals 17 residues. CDR1 is DFQATT and CDR2 is SNEGSKA in the germline V gene (reference sequence). The junction had 11 bases not matched to a gene; V was cut back by 1 base and J by 8 bases. CDR3 in DNA: TGCAGTGCTAGAGCAGGGGTGACTAGCGGGAGGTACCATGAGCAGTTCTTC. Translation: CSARAGVTSGRYHEQFF.

In its sample, this clonotype was seen a few times. This sequence joins TRBV10-2 and TRBJ2-1; D uncertain. This CDR3 comprises 13 residues. The V gene lost 7 bases and the J gene lost 2 bases, with 9 bases spanning the gap. Germline CDR1 WSHSY, CDR2 SAAADI. CDR3 amino acids: CASTATPYNEQFF. The CDR3 region has the DNA TGCGCCAGCACCGCCACTCCCTACAATGAGCAGTTCTTC.

This clonotype has more than one count but fewer than ten. This chain joins TRBV11-2 and TRBJ2-7, with 12 nucleotides matching TRBD2. The CDR3 is made up of 18 amino acids. With 4 bases clipped from V and 2 bases from J, the junction kept 12 bases outside the gene matches. Germline V CDR1 and CDR2: SGHAT, FQNNGV. As DNA, the CDR3 is TGTGCCAGCAGCTCGCTGGGCACGGGACTAGCGGGTGCCTACGAGCAGTACTTC. Translation: CASSSLGTGLAGAYEQYF.

This rearrangement joins TRBV7-2 to TRBJ2-3, with 8 nucleotides matching TRBD2. The germline V gene encodes CDR1 SGHTA and CDR2 FQGNSA. Trimming removed 5 bases from V and 3 bases from J; junction bases left unmatched: 7. The CDR3 runs 15 residues. CDR3 DNA sequence: TGTGCCAGCAGCCCCCGAGCGGGGGATACAGATACGCAGTATTTT. Protein sequence: CASSPRAGDTDTQYF.

This clonotype occurred many times. The J gene is TRBJ2-1, the V gene TRBV12-3 or TRBV12-4, with 8 bases identical to TRBD2. With 5 bases clipped from V and 4 bases from J, the junction kept 7 bases outside the gene matches. The CDR3 runs to 15 residues. The CDR3 is CASSPIAGSYNEQFF. CDR3 nucleotide sequence: TGTGCCAGCAGTCCCATAGCGGGATCGTACAATGAGCAGTTCTTC.

This clonotype showed up many times. V usage is TRBV9 and J usage is TRBJ2-2; 7 positions match TRBD2. Germline loops: CDR1 SGDLS, CDR2 YYNGEE. The trim removed 0 bases at V and 6 bases at J, leaving 8 bases unmatched. The CDR3 has 16 residues. In DNA, the CDR3 is TGTGCCAGCAGCGTAGGAGCGGGGCCTGCGGCCGGGGAGCTGTTTTTT. Translation gives CASSVGAGPAAGELFF.

In its sample, this clonotype was seen many times. This chain uses TRBV29-1 with TRBJ2-5, with 12 bases lining up with TRBD2. CDR3 length: 12 residues. V trimming: 7 bases; J trimming: 4 bases; junction bases outside the gene matches: 1. Germline CDR1 is SQVTM and CDR2 is ANQGSEA. CDR3 loop: CSEGLAGETQYF. CDR3 sequence (DNA): TGCAGCGAGGGACTAGCGGGAGAGACCCAGTACTTC. The variable domain in full, completed from reference TRBV29-1 and TRBJ2-5, reads SAVISQKPSRDICQRGTSLTIQCQVDSQVTMMFWYRQQPGQSLTLIATANQGSEATYESGFVIDKFPISRPNLTFSTLTVSNMSPEDSSIYLCSEGLAGETQYFGPGTRLLVL.

This clonotype was observed a few times. The chain employs TRBV29-1 and TRBJ2-5, with 7 bases identical to TRBD2. Per germline, CDR1 SQVTM and CDR2 ANQGSEA. Losses at the gene ends were 7 bases for V and 5 bases for J; bases not matched to a gene: 10. This CDR3 spans 13 amino acids. The CDR3 nucleotides read TGCAGCGAGGTGGCGGGAGATAGCGAGACCCAGTACTTC. Protein: CSEVAGDSETQYF. Combining the CDR3 with reference TRBV29-1 and TRBJ2-5 gives the whole variable domain SAVISQKPSRDICQRGTSLTIQCQVDSQVTMMFWYRQQPGQSLTLIATANQGSEATYESGFVIDKFPISRPNLTFSTLTVSNMSPEDSSIYLCSEVAGDSETQYFGPGTRLLVL.

This clonotype was observed a handful of times. CDR3 coding DNA: TGCAGTGCTAGGGGGCCCCCGAGCTCTGGGGCCAACGTCCTGACTTTC. As protein: CSARGPPSSGANVLTF. The chain recombines TRBV20-1 with TRBJ2-6; TRBD1 might be the D (5 bases). The CDR3 is made up of 16 amino acids. V lost 3 bases and J 0 bases, leaving 12 bases between the germline ends. Germline V lookup: CDR1 DFQATT, CDR2 SNEGSKA (reference sequence).

This clonotype has a count of ten or more. The chain recombines TRBV5-1 with TRBJ2-3; D is possibly TRBD2 (6 bases). V dropped 4 bases and J dropped 1 base, with 19 bases sitting between them. Per germline, CDR1 SGHRS and CDR2 YFSETQ. The CDR3 consists of 17 residues. CDR3 nucleotides: TGCGCCAGCAGCACCGGCGGGGCCCTCGTCGGCACAGATACGCAGTATTTT. Its protein product is CASSTGGALVGTDTQYF.